Given below is one T cell receptor (beta chain) in context. What it binds is unknown. From the RT-PCR reads, TCRdb called clonotypes with MiXCR, one entry per CDR3 protein. The data contain 800,000 or so distinct CDR3 sequences, 21% of them singletons. This record comes from a study of response to subunit inactivated influenza vaccine. Regarding the study as a whole: Authors suggested each seasonal influenza vaccination recruits few new T cells.

Trimming removed 9 bases at V and 6 bases at J, with 13 bases between. The germline V gene has CDR1 SGHNT and CDR2 YYREEE (reference sequence). The CDR3 is made up of 12 amino acids. The chain employs TRBV5-4 and TRBJ2-1; perhaps D is TRBD1 or TRBD2 (5 bases each). This clonotype was sampled from a man aged 50-60 years who received an inactivated influenza vaccine. This sample comprised PBMCs from blood, obtained 4 to 6 days after vaccination. CDR3 nucleotide sequence: TGTGCCACCGAGGGACGGAGCAATGAGCAGTTCTTC. Translating it yields CATEGRSNEQFF.